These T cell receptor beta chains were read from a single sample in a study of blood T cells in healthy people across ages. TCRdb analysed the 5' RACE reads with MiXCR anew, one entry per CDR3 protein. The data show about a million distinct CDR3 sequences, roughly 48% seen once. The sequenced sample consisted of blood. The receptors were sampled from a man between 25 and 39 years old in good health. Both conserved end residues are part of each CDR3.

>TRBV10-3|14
CAISPLGGRETQYF
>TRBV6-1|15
CASSELGEGGYEQYF
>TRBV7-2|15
CASSLSRASTDTQYF
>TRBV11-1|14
CASSSQGSLREQYF
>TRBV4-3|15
CASSQDLVDTGELFF
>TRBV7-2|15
CASSPARTVNTEAFF
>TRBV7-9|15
CASSLKGRPNYGYTF
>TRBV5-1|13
CASSRGPTDTQYF
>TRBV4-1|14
CASSQVEGTHEQFF
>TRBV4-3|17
CASSQGTRGTTTDTQYF
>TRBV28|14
CASSLFQGSYEQYF
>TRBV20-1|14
CSARSGDSKETQYF
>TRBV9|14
CASSVGGGRDTQYF
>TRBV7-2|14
CASSEKITGGGYTF
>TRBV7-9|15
CASSPGTGLDNEQFF
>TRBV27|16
CVSSFRRPTTTDTQYF
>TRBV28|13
CATTLRGIYEQFF
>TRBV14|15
CASRHSGESYNEQFF
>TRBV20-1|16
CSARDRGQSWNQPQHF
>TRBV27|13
CASSLLQADTQYF
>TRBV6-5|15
CASSYPGQVGYEQYF
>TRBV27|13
CASSFYREAGYTF
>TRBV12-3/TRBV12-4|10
CASSGVTQYF
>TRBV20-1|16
CSASWTGGSTYLGYTF
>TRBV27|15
CASTPRVGGLQGYTF
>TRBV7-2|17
CASSFIAQSELYYEQYF
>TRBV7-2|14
CASSLVPGQGEAFF
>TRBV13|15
CASSLAPQAADTQYF
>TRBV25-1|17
CASSESPGRALQETQYF
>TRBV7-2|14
CASSPRLLNTEAFF
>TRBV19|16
CASSKTVRSGANVLTF
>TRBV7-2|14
CASSPPNGFEEQFF
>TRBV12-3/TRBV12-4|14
CASSREAGFDEQYF
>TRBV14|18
CASSQEGICYCRVEKQYF
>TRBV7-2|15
CASTSSGGSTDTQYF
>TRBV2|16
CASSGGTWGDSYEQYF
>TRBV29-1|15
CSVAIAGQGGDEQFF
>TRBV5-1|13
CASSSREAYEQYF
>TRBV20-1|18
CSARTRTGGTFSNQPQHF
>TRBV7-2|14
CASSSTGKYNEQFF